The 28 T cell receptor beta chains given below trace back to one sample, sequenced in a study of PD-1 blockade in classical Hodgkin lymphoma. Stated time point: cycle 4 day 1 (C4D1), after five to seven weeks of nivolumab. Each and every patient relapsed after autologous stem cell transplantation, and patients got differing brentuximab vedotin exposure. Generated by immunoSEQ multiplex PCR, the TCRdb table keeps only in-frame clones and is missing some. The repertoire includes about 96,000 clones, roughly 91% of them detected once, and just under 2% sits in the top ten. The sequenced sample was peripheral blood mononuclear cells (PBMCs), obtained before the fourth cycle of nivolumab. The receptors come from a human donor with classical Hodgkin lymphoma.

The chain uses TRBV28 and TRBJ2-1, with 10 bases that match TRBD2. Germline V gene sequence: CDR1 MDHEN, CDR2 SYDVKM. This CDR3 has 16 amino acids. J was trimmed by 7 bases and V by 8 bases; bases with no gene match: 14. CDR3 nucleotides: TGTGCCAGCCGCCCGATAGGGACTAGCGACTCTAATGAGCAGTTCTTC. Protein product: CASRPIGTSDSNEQFF.

The CDR3: CASSEISAPQETQYF. Written as DNA, the CDR3 is TGTGCCAGCAGTGAGATTAGCGCACCTCAAGAGACCCAGTACTTC. This chain joins TRBV27 and TRBJ2-5, with a possible D match to TRBD2 (5 bases). The germline CDR1 and CDR2 sequences are MNHEY and SMNVEV (reference sequence). The CDR3 sequence is 15 residues long. The V end lost 5 bases, the J end lost 2 bases, and 15 bases lay between the germline ends.

In its sample, this clone was seen a few times. This chain connects TRBV28 to TRBJ1-2, with no clear D. V was trimmed by 4 bases and J by 4 bases, leaving 13 bases between them. CDR1 is MDHEN and CDR2 is SYDVKM in the germline V gene. The CDR3 sequence is 14 residues long. The CDR3 region is CASSSPEVFYGYTF. The CDR3 DNA follows: TGTGCCAGCAGTTCCCCCGAGGTGTTCTATGGCTACACCTTC.

CDR3: CSFIGQGEEAFF. The CDR3 DNA follows: TGCAGCTTTATAGGACAGGGTGAGGAAGCTTTCTTT. V and J are TRBV29-1 and TRBJ1-1, with TRBD1 matching 8 bases. In germline, CDR1 is SQVTM, CDR2 ANQGSEA. The V and J ends lost 8 bases and 8 bases, in that order; junction bases with no gene match: 10. This CDR3 region has 12 residues.

The rearrangement uses TRBV6-6 and TRBJ2-7; TRBD2 aligns across 7 bases. The ends lost 4 bases at V and 2 bases at J; junction bases unmatched: 8. Germline CDR1 reads MNHNY; CDR2 reads SVGAGI (reference sequence). The CDR3 spans 15 residues. The CDR3 DNA reads as TGTGCCAGCAGTTCTCGGGCGGGAGCCCCCTACGAGCAGTACTTC. It specifies CASSSRAGAPYEQYF.

This chain uses TRBV4-1 with TRBJ1-2, with D unresolved. Trimming took 3 bases from V and 4 from J, leaving 12 bases between them. Germline V gene data show CDR1 as MGHRA and CDR2 as YSYEKL. The CDR3 is 14 amino acids. This CDR3 is CASSHPEDPYGYTF. DNA of the CDR3: TGCGCCAGCAGCCATCCCGAAGATCCCTATGGCTACACCTTC.

CDR3 sequence (DNA): TGTGCCAGCAGCCCCTCTTCAGGAGCGGAAGTAACAGATACGCAGTATTTT. Translating gives CASSPSSGAEVTDTQYF. The V call is TRBV7-9, the J call TRBJ2-3, with D perhaps TRBD2 (5 bases). The CDR3 length is 17 residues. The V and J ends lost 5 bases and 3 bases respectively, with 21 bases between them. From germline, CDR1 is SEHNR and CDR2 FQNEAQ (reference sequence).

The chain has TRBV10-1 and TRBJ2-1, with 7 bases lining up with TRBD2. V was clipped by 4 bases and J by 3 bases; unmatched bases: 6. CDR3 length: 15 residues. The germline V gene encodes CDR1 WNHNN and CDR2 SYGVQD (reference sequence). This CDR3 is CASSASGGSYNEQFF. The DNA for the CDR3 is TGCGCCAGCAGTGCGAGTGGCGGGAGCTACAATGAGCAGTTCTTC.

The chain carries TRBV27 and TRBJ2-7, with D perhaps matching TRBD2 (6 bases). V was clipped by 4 bases and J by 4 bases, with 14 bases between them. The germline gives CDR1 MNHEY, CDR2 SMNVEV (reference sequence). The CDR3 loop spans 14 amino acids. CDR3: CASSSGGTVYEQYF. The CDR3 DNA is TGTGCCAGCAGTTCCGGGGGAACAGTGTACGAGCAGTACTTC.

The chain couples TRBV7-6 to TRBJ2-2; perhaps D is TRBD1 or TRBD2 (6 bases each). Germline V gene data show CDR1 as SGHVS and CDR2 as FNYEAQ. The CDR3 has 21 residues. The V end was cut by 3 bases, the J end by 2 bases, with 28 bases between. Written as DNA, the CDR3 is TGTGCCAGCAGCTTGTTGTGGGGGGCGACAGACCCCATCCTTAACACCGGGGAGCTGTTTTTT. Its translation is CASSLLWGATDPILNTGELFF.

V and J are TRBV6-1 and TRBJ2-7, with D unclear. Trimming took 5 bases from V and 3 from J, leaving 5 bases between them. Germline-derived CDR1 and CDR2 are MNHNS and SASEGT. This CDR3 is 11 amino acids long. For the CDR3, the DNA is TGTGCCAGCAGTTACAACTACGAGCAGTACTTC. Protein: CASSYNYEQYF.

The chain couples TRBV27 to TRBJ1-2, with 9 bases identical to TRBD1. V lost 3 bases and J lost 7; bases outside the gene matches: 6. Germline CDR1 is MNHEY and CDR2 is SMNVEV (reference sequence). The CDR3 length is 14 residues. In nucleotides, the CDR3 is TGTGCCAGCAGTTTGGGACAGGGAGTTGGTGGCTACACCTTC. The encoded protein is CASSLGQGVGGYTF.

V and J are TRBV29-1 and TRBJ2-1; 13 bases line up with TRBD2. V gave up 0 bases and J gave up 7 bases; unmatched junction bases: 6. This CDR3 spans 16 amino acids. The V gene's germline CDR1 is SQVTM and CDR2 ANQGSEA. This CDR3 is CSVEETGLAGYNEQFF. The CDR3 nucleotides read TGCAGCGTTGAAGAAACGGGACTAGCGGGATATAATGAGCAGTTCTTC.

The count of this clone is one. The CDR3 protein is CASSFLRTGSREQYF. The CDR3 DNA reads TGTGCCAGCAGTTTTCTCAGGACAGGGTCGCGCGAGCAGTACTTC. The V call is TRBV27, the J call TRBJ2-7; 8 nucleotides agree with TRBD1. Trimming took 3 bases from V and 6 from J; bases not matched to a gene: 10. CDR1 is MNHEY and CDR2 is SMNVEV in the germline V gene (reference sequence). This CDR3 is 15 amino acids long.

Here the CDR3 reads CASSSRRSFLPDTQYF. CDR3 nucleotides: TGTGCCAGTAGTAGCCGGCGGAGTTTCCTGCCAGATACGCAGTATTTT. The genes are TRBV19 and TRBJ2-3; no clear D gene. The CDR3 sequence is 16 residues long. V lost 4 bases and J 4 bases, leaving 18 bases between the germline ends. Germline CDR1 LNHDA, CDR2 SQIVND (reference sequence). Variable domain in full (rest from reference TRBV19 and TRBJ2-3): DGGITQSPKYLFRKEGQNVTLSCEQNLNHDAMYWYRQDPGQGLRLIYYSQIVNDFQKGDIAEGYSVSREKKESFPLTVTSAQKNPTAFYLCASSSRRSFLPDTQYFGPGTRLTVL.

This chain joins TRBV11-2 and TRBJ1-1, with TRBD1 as a possible D gene (5 bases). The CDR3 totals 17 residues. Trimming stripped 1 base from V and 2 bases from J, with 17 bases between. Germline values: CDR1 SGHAT, CDR2 FQNNGV. CDR3 DNA: TGTGCCAGCAGCTTAGGACAGCTTCAAAGGCCAAACACTGAAGCTTTCTTT. Protein product: CASSLGQLQRPNTEAFF.

This chain joins TRBV27 and TRBJ2-2; D is unclear. CDR1 and CDR2 (germline): MNHEY, SMNVEV (reference sequence). V was shortened by 4 bases and J by 3 bases, with 15 bases between the two germline ends. The CDR3 consists of 16 residues. Here the CDR3 DNA reads TGTGCCAGCAGTTACTCGTCGGGTGGGTACACCGGGGAGCTGTTTTTT. It codes for CASSYSSGGYTGELFF.

The gene calls are TRBV29-1 and TRBJ1-1, with unresolved D. The germline V and J ends were trimmed by 3 bases and 5 bases, with 10 bases remaining between them. The CDR3 has 12 residues. Germline loops: CDR1 SQVTM, CDR2 ANQGSEA. The CDR3 DNA sequence: TGCAGCGTTGAGGCTCGGTGGACTGAAGCTTTCTTT. Amino acids: CSVEARWTEAFF.

The chain recombines TRBV6-6 with TRBJ2-7, with no clear D. There are 13 residues in the CDR3. Trimming stripped 0 bases from V and 1 base from J, with 4 bases between. CDR1 is MNHNY and CDR2 is SVGAGI in the germline V gene (reference sequence). This CDR3 is CASSYSRSYEQYF. The CDR3 region has the DNA TGTGCCAGCAGTTACTCGAGGTCCTACGAGCAGTACTTC.

This clone has just a few counts. The chain carries TRBV6-6 and TRBJ1-2, with a tentative D call TRBD1 (5 bases). The CDR3 length is 15 residues. CDR1 MNHNY and CDR2 SVGAGI come from the germline V gene (reference sequence). With 6 bases removed from V and 8 bases from J, the gap between germline ends came to 22 bases. CDR3 nucleotide sequence: TGTGCCAGCAGGGGGAAGGGGCTCGTGATAGGCGGCTACACCTTC. Amino acid sequence: CASRGKGLVIGGYTF.

The V gene is TRBV7-9, the J gene TRBJ2-7; TRBD2 aligns across 8 bases. The CDR3 runs 12 residues. V shed 8 bases and J 3 bases; nucleotides not matched to a gene: 3. The germline V gene has CDR1 SEHNR and CDR2 FQNEAQ (reference sequence). The chain's CDR3 is CASGAGVYEQYF. The DNA for the CDR3 is TGTGCCAGCGGAGCGGGGGTCTACGAGCAGTACTTC.

The chain links TRBV9 to TRBJ1-1; the D is unclear. Deletions cut 5 bases from V and 5 bases from J, with 13 bases between. Germline CDR1 reads SGDLS; CDR2 reads YYNGEE. CDR3 length equals 13 residues. The CDR3 DNA reads as TGTGCCAGCAGACAAACAGTCAGTACTGAAGCTTTCTTT. Translated: CASRQTVSTEAFF.

The rearrangement links TRBV6-5 to TRBJ1-2; D not resolved. Deletions cut 3 bases from V and 8 bases from J, with 10 bases between. CDR1 and CDR2 from the germline V gene are MNHEY and SVGAGI. The CDR3 is 12 residues long. CDR3 sequence (DNA): TGTGCCAGCAGTTATCCCGAGGGAGGCTACACCTTC. This encodes CASSYPEGGYTF.

This rearrangement joins TRBV28 to TRBJ2-3; TRBD1 aligns across 9 bases. Germline values: CDR1 MDHEN, CDR2 SYDVKM. The CDR3 is 14 amino acids. J lost 2 bases, V lost 8 bases, and 5 bases had no gene match. The CDR3 DNA is TGTGCCAGCCTCGGGACAGGGTTCACAGATACGCAGTATTTT. The encoded protein is CASLGTGFTDTQYF.

This rearrangement joins TRBV4-1 to TRBJ2-7, with 12 bases matching TRBD1. This CDR3 is 17 amino acids long. CDR1 and CDR2 (germline): MGHRA, YSYEKL. The V and J ends lost 0 bases and 9 bases, in that order; junction bases with no gene match: 12. CDR3 amino acids: CASSQDGTGGARDVQYF. The CDR3 nucleotides read TGCGCCAGCAGCCAAGACGGGACAGGGGGCGCACGTGATGTGCAGTACTTC.

The chain employs TRBV14 and TRBJ2-1; D is unclear. The V end lost 1 base, the J end lost 9 bases, and 7 bases lay between the germline ends. The CDR3 has 12 amino acids. Looked up from germline, CDR1 is SGHDN and CDR2 is FVKESK. CDR3 nucleotide sequence: TGTGCCAGCAGCCAAGTTGGAGCTGAGCAGTTCTTC. Translating it yields CASSQVGAEQFF.

The J gene is TRBJ1-2, the V gene TRBV5-6; maybe TRBD1 (5 bases). The CDR3 has 13 amino acids. Per germline, CDR1 SGHDT and CDR2 YYEEEE. V dropped 1 base and J dropped 7 bases, with 11 bases sitting between them. CDR3 sequence: CASSLLQGGGYTF. As DNA, the CDR3 is TGTGCCAGCAGCTTGCTCCAGGGTGGTGGCTACACCTTC.

The J gene is TRBJ2-7, the V gene TRBV18; D gene unclear. The germline V gene encodes CDR1 KGHSH and CDR2 LQKENI. This CDR3 comprises 15 residues. The V gene lost 6 bases and the J gene lost 5 bases, with 20 bases spanning the gap. The CDR3 sequence is CASSRGPNSQNEQYF. The CDR3 nucleotides read TGTGCCAGCTCTCGCGGTCCCAACTCGCAGAACGAGCAGTACTTC.